The 7 T cell receptor beta chains reported below all come from one sample, sequenced in a study of T-cell reconstitution after alpha-beta-depleted transplantation in children. The library targeted TCRbeta and was prepared with unique molecular identifiers. MiXCR, applied by TCRdb to the PCR reads, yields one record per CDR3 protein. The repertoire holds 450,000 to 500,000 distinct CDR3 sequences, with around 13% as singletons. The input for sequencing was PBMCs from the stem cell graft donor, taken from the stem cell graft. Receptors were obtained from a human donor who donated a stem cell graft to a child with combined immunodeficiency.

The chain joins TRBV6-5 to TRBJ2-3; TRBD2 agrees at 10 bases. Germline loops: CDR1 MNHEY, CDR2 SVGAGI. The CDR3 extends over 16 amino acids. Trimming removed 0 bases from V and 5 bases from J; junction bases left unmatched: 5. This CDR3 reads CASSYSGSGRRDTQYF. The DNA for the CDR3 is TGTGCCAGCAGTTACTCGGGTAGCGGGAGGAGAGATACGCAGTATTTT.

This clonotype was recorded at least ten times. The genes are TRBV12-3 or TRBV12-4 and TRBJ2-7; D assignment may be TRBD1 or TRBD2 (5 bases each). Trimming removed 5 bases at V and 1 base at J, with 12 bases between. This CDR3 is 14 amino acids long. CDR3 loop: CASSPGPVSYEQYF. The CDR3 region has the DNA TGTGCCAGCAGTCCGGGGCCGGTATCCTACGAGCAGTACTTC.

This clonotype was seen many times. J is TRBJ1-4 and V is TRBV4-2; D ambiguous. V lost 1 base and J lost 8, with 5 bases in between. Per germline, CDR1 LGHNA and CDR2 YNFKEQ. The CDR3 length is 12 residues. This chain's CDR3 is CASSQVREKLFF. The CDR3 nucleotides are TGTGCCAGCAGCCAAGTTCGAGAAAAACTGTTTTTT.

Ten or more counts support this clonotype. V is TRBV5-1 and J is TRBJ1-4; D gene ambiguous. This CDR3 is built from 15 residues. CDR1 is SGHRS, CDR2 YFSETQ, per germline. Deletions cut 4 bases from V and 8 bases from J, with 18 bases between. CDR3 residues: CASSVGLSGEEKLFF. CDR3 coding DNA: TGCGCCAGCAGCGTGGGTCTCTCTGGGGAAGAAAAACTGTTTTTT.

This chain uses TRBV18 with TRBJ2-7, with a tentative D call TRBD2 (6 bases). Trimming pared 5 bases from V and 0 bases from J, leaving 17 bases between. The CDR3 has 16 residues. Germline V gene sequence: CDR1 KGHSH, CDR2 LQKENI. CDR3 protein: CASSSMAVGGSYEQYF. The CDR3 bases are TGTGCCAGCTCATCCATGGCGGTCGGGGGCTCCTACGAGCAGTACTTC.

This clonotype turned up a few times. J is TRBJ2-7 and V is TRBV20-1; 10 bases are shared with TRBD1. CDR3 length: 18 residues. J lost 3 bases, V lost 2 bases, and 16 bases had no gene match. Germline lookup yields CDR1 DFQATT and CDR2 SNEGSKA (reference sequence). The CDR3 DNA sequence: TGCAGTGCTAGATCCGCGACAGGGGGCCAAAGTCTGGACTACGAGCAGTACTTC. Its protein is CSARSATGGQSLDYEQYF.

The chain carries TRBV6-1 and TRBJ2-1; possibly TRBD2 for D (6 bases). CDR1 and CDR2 (germline): MNHNS, SASEGT. The CDR3 is 15 amino acids. The ends were cut back, 3 bases at V and 4 bases at J, with 13 bases in the middle. Written as DNA, the CDR3 is TGTGCCAGCAGTGACCTTTGGGGGGAGTACAATGAGCAGTTCTTC. This translates into CASSDLWGEYNEQFF.